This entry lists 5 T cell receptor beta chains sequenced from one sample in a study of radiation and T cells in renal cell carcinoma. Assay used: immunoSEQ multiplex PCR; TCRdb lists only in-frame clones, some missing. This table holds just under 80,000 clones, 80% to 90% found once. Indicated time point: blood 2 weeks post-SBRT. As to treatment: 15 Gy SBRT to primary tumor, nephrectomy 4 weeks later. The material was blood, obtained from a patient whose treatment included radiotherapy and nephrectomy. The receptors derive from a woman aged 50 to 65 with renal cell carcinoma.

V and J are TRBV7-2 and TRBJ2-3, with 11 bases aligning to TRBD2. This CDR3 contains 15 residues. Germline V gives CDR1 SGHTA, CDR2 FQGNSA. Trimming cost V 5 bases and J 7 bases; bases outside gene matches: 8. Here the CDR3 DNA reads TGTGCCAGCAGCCTGGGACTAGCGGCCCTCAATACGCAGTATTTT. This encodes CASSLGLAALNTQYF.

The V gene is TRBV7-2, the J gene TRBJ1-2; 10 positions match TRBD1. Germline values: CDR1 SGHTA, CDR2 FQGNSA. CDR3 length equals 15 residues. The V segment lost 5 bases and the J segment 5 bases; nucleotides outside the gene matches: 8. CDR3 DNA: TGTGCCAGCAGCCCCGACAGGGGGCGTGGATATGGCTACACCTTC. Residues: CASSPDRGRGYGYTF.

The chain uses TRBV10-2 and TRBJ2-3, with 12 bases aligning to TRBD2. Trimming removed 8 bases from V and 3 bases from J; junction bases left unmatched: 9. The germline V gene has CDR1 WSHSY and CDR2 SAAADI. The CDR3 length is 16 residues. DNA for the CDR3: TGCGCCAGCTGGCCGCGCCTAGCGGGAGGGACAGATACGCAGTATTTT. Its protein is CASWPRLAGGTDTQYF.

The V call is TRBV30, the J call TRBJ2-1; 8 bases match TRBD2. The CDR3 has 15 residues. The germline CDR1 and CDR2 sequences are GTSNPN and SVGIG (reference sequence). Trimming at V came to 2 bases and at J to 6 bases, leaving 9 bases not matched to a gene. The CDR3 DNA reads TGTGCCTGGAGTTCGGGGGGGTCCCTTTCCAATGAGCAGTTCTTC. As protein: CAWSSGGSLSNEQFF.

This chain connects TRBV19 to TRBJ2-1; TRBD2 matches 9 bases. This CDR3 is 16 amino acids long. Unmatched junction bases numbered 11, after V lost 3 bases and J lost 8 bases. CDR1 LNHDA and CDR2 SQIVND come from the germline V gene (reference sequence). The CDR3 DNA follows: TGTGCCAGTAGTATCTCTAGCGGGGTAATCGGAGATGAGCAGTTCTTC. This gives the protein CASSISSGVIGDEQFF. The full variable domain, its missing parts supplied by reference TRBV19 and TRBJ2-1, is DGGITQSPKYLFRKEGQNVTLSCEQNLNHDAMYWYRQDPGQGLRLIYYSQIVNDFQKGDIAEGYSVSREKKESFPLTVTSAQKNPTAFYLCASSISSGVIGDEQFFGPGTRLTVL.